These T cell receptor beta chains were read from a single sample in a study of blood T cell repertoires in COVID-19. This table comes from immunoSEQ multiplex PCR, and its TCRdb copy is limited to in-frame clones, with some not included. The data show a few hundred thousand clones, over 70% seen once. The specimen sequenced was PBMCs or T cells enriched from blood (not recorded which). Every receptor here comes from a man younger than 45 who had recovered from COVID-19. Each CDR3 is given with its conserved first and last residue. The D gene is left open where the match is weak. Expanded clones are given a class, and other clones once, few, many or no size at all.

abundance: .; d_gene: .; j_gene: TRBJ2-7; v_gene: TRBV5-6; len: 14; CDR3nt: TGTGCCAGCAGCTTAGTTTCCAGCTCCTACGAGCAGTACTTC; CDR3aa: CASSLVSSSYEQYF
abundance: .; d_gene: .; j_gene: TRBJ1-1; v_gene: TRBV28; len: 16; CDR3nt: TGTGCCAGCACCAAAAGTGGGGAGGGGCCCAGGACTGAAGCTTTCTTT; CDR3aa: CASTKSGEGPRTEAFF
abundance: .; d_gene: TRBD1; j_gene: TRBJ1-1; v_gene: TRBV29-1; len: 20; CDR3nt: TGCAGCGTTGAAGATGATGGGTTCGTCGGGACAGGGGGCGAGTACACTGAAGCTTTCTTT; CDR3aa: CSVEDDGFVGTGGEYTEAFF
abundance: .; d_gene: .; j_gene: TRBJ2-7; v_gene: TRBV28; len: 14; CDR3nt: TGTGCCAGCAGTTTAATGGAGGTTTCCTACGAGCAGTACTTC; CDR3aa: CASSLMEVSYEQYF
abundance: once; d_gene: TRBD1; j_gene: TRBJ2-7; v_gene: TRBV5-1; len: 15; CDR3nt: TGCGCCAGCAGCTTGGGCGGACAGGCCTCCTACGAGCAGTACTTC; CDR3aa: CASSLGGQASYEQYF
abundance: .; d_gene: TRBD1; j_gene: TRBJ2-7; v_gene: TRBV30; len: 13; CDR3nt: TGTGCCTGGAGACAGGGGAGTTCCTACGAGCAGTACTTC; CDR3aa: CAWRQGSSYEQYF
abundance: once; d_gene: TRBD2; j_gene: TRBJ2-7; v_gene: TRBV11-2; len: 17; CDR3nt: TGTGCCAGCAGCTTAGGTAGCGGGGGGTCCGATCCCTACGAGCAGTACTTC; CDR3aa: CASSLGSGGSDPYEQYF
abundance: .; d_gene: TRBD2; j_gene: TRBJ2-7; v_gene: TRBV19; len: 16; CDR3nt: TGTGCCAGTAGTATTACCCTAGCGGGGGAAACCTACGAGCAGTACTTC; CDR3aa: CASSITLAGETYEQYF
abundance: .; d_gene: .; j_gene: TRBJ1-3; v_gene: TRBV7-6; len: 15; CDR3nt: TGTGCCAGCAGCCCCTCGGGTCCGCTTGGAAACACCATATATTTT; CDR3aa: CASSPSGPLGNTIYF
abundance: .; d_gene: TRBD1; j_gene: TRBJ1-6; v_gene: TRBV7-6; len: 14; CDR3nt: TGTGCCAGCAGCCCGGGACAGTTTAATTCACCCCTCCACTTT; CDR3aa: CASSPGQFNSPLHF
abundance: .; d_gene: TRBD2; j_gene: TRBJ2-1; v_gene: TRBV2; len: 15; CDR3nt: TGTGCCAGCAGCCCGGGACTAGCAGAGCACAATGAGCAGTTCTTC; CDR3aa: CASSPGLAEHNEQFF
abundance: .; d_gene: .; j_gene: TRBJ1-1; v_gene: TRBV28; len: 17; CDR3nt: TGTGCCAGCAGTCCAGCCGCCAGGGGAAAGATGAACACTGAAGCTTTCTTT; CDR3aa: CASSPAARGKMNTEAFF
abundance: once; d_gene: TRBD1; j_gene: TRBJ1-3; v_gene: TRBV10-3; len: 15; CDR3nt: TGTGCCATCAGGCCCGGGACAGACACTGGAAACACCATATATTTT; CDR3aa: CAIRPGTDTGNTIYF
abundance: few; d_gene: .; j_gene: TRBJ1-3; v_gene: TRBV2; len: 15; CDR3nt: TGTGCCAGCAGTGAAGACGGGGGGGATGGAAACACCATATATTTT; CDR3aa: CASSEDGGDGNTIYF
abundance: .; d_gene: .; j_gene: TRBJ2-1; v_gene: TRBV14; len: 14; CDR3nt: TGTGCCAGCAGCCATATTTCAGGGGTTGTTGAGCAGTTCTTC; CDR3aa: CASSHISGVVEQFF
abundance: .; d_gene: TRBD2; j_gene: TRBJ2-1; v_gene: TRBV7-2; len: 14; CDR3nt: TGTGCCAGCAGCTTAGCCGTGGGGGGGAATGAGCAGTTCTTC; CDR3aa: CASSLAVGGNEQFF
abundance: .; d_gene: .; j_gene: TRBJ1-2; v_gene: TRBV30; len: 13; CDR3nt: TGTGCCTGGAGTGAAACTAGTATCTATGGCTACACCTTC; CDR3aa: CAWSETSIYGYTF
abundance: .; d_gene: TRBD1; j_gene: TRBJ1-3; v_gene: TRBV19; len: 17; CDR3nt: TGTGCCAGTAGTATTTTGGGACAGGGGGCTTCAGGAAACACCATATATTTT; CDR3aa: CASSILGQGASGNTIYF
abundance: .; d_gene: .; j_gene: TRBJ2-3; v_gene: TRBV7-2; len: 15; CDR3nt: TGTGCCAGCAGCTTAGCGGGGGCGGGGGCAGATACGCAGTATTTT; CDR3aa: CASSLAGAGADTQYF
abundance: .; d_gene: TRBD1; j_gene: TRBJ1-1; v_gene: TRBV7-9; len: 14; CDR3nt: TGTGCCAGCAGCTTGGGACAGTCTAACACTGAAGCTTTCTTT; CDR3aa: CASSLGQSNTEAFF
abundance: .; d_gene: TRBD2; j_gene: TRBJ2-1; v_gene: TRBV6-4; len: 16; CDR3nt: TGTGCCAGCAGTTACCTAGCGGGGGGCGAAGTTAATGAGCAGTTCTTC; CDR3aa: CASSYLAGGEVNEQFF
abundance: few; d_gene: TRBD1; j_gene: TRBJ2-7; v_gene: TRBV28; len: 16; CDR3nt: TGTGCCAGCAGTTCCATACCGGGACAGGGGGGTTACGAGCAGTACTTC; CDR3aa: CASSSIPGQGGYEQYF
abundance: .; d_gene: .; j_gene: TRBJ2-7; v_gene: TRBV30; len: 14; CDR3nt: TGTGCCTGGAGTGTCCGGGGGACCTCCTACGAGCAGTACTTC; CDR3aa: CAWSVRGTSYEQYF
abundance: .; d_gene: .; j_gene: TRBJ1-4; v_gene: TRBV11-2; len: 15; CDR3nt: TGTGCCAGCAGCTTAGGGGCAACAACTAATGAAAAACTGTTTTTT; CDR3aa: CASSLGATTNEKLFF
abundance: .; d_gene: TRBD2; j_gene: TRBJ2-5; v_gene: TRBV6-5; len: 15; CDR3nt: TGTGCCAGCAGCGGGACTAGCGGGGGTCCCGGAACCCAGTACTTC; CDR3aa: CASSGTSGGPGTQYF
abundance: .; d_gene: .; j_gene: TRBJ2-3; v_gene: TRBV6-5; len: 14; CDR3nt: TGTGCCAGCAGCCTGACAGCCACCACAGATACGCAGTATTTT; CDR3aa: CASSLTATTDTQYF
abundance: .; d_gene: TRBD1; j_gene: TRBJ2-1; v_gene: TRBV9; len: 15; CDR3nt: TGTGCCAGCAGCGTATTACAGGGGGCCTACAATGAGCAGTTCTTC; CDR3aa: CASSVLQGAYNEQFF
abundance: .; d_gene: TRBD2; j_gene: TRBJ2-7; v_gene: TRBV5-1; len: 15; CDR3nt: TGCGCCAGCAGCTTGGCGGGGGGCGGGGGGGTCGAGCAGTACTTC; CDR3aa: CASSLAGGGGVEQYF
abundance: .; d_gene: .; j_gene: TRBJ1-2; v_gene: TRBV19; len: 14; CDR3nt: TGTGCCAGTACCCAGACTAGGGTCAACTATGGCTACACCTTC; CDR3aa: CASTQTRVNYGYTF
abundance: .; d_gene: .; j_gene: TRBJ2-5; v_gene: TRBV28; len: 15; CDR3nt: TGTGCCAGCAGAGGCGGGGGCACGTACCAAGAGACCCAGTACTTC; CDR3aa: CASRGGGTYQETQYF
abundance: .; d_gene: .; j_gene: TRBJ2-1; v_gene: TRBV20-1; len: 13; CDR3nt: TGCAGTGCTAGTGACAGTCGATACAATGAGCAGTTCTTC; CDR3aa: CSASDSRYNEQFF
abundance: .; d_gene: TRBD1; j_gene: TRBJ2-2; v_gene: TRBV3-1/TRBV3-2; len: 15; CDR3nt: TGTGCCAGCAGCTTACGGACAGGGGACACCGGGGAGCTGTTTTTT; CDR3aa: CASSLRTGDTGELFF
abundance: .; d_gene: TRBD1; j_gene: TRBJ1-6; v_gene: TRBV2; len: 15; CDR3nt: TGTGCCAGCAGATCTTCACAGGGGTCGGATTCACCCCTCCACTTT; CDR3aa: CASRSSQGSDSPLHF
abundance: .; d_gene: TRBD1; j_gene: TRBJ1-6; v_gene: TRBV6-5; len: 14; CDR3nt: TGTGCCAGCAGCCAGGGACAGGGGAGTTCACCCCTCCACTTT; CDR3aa: CASSQGQGSSPLHF